The 20 T cell receptor beta chains below were found in one sample sequenced in a study of shared clonotypes between healthy human individuals. CD45RO-negative, CCR7-positively selected cells formed the naive CD8 fraction, excluding terminally differentiated effector memory CD45RA+ cells. Measured with immunoSEQ multiplex PCR; TCRdb has only the in-frame clones, and not every one. The data show roughly 890,000 clones, over 90% seen once. The specimen was naive CD8+ T cells sorted from blood. The receptors here all came from a man younger than 40 in good health.

The chain employs TRBV4-1 and TRBJ2-3, with D uncertain. Germline V lookup: CDR1 MGHRA, CDR2 YSYEKL. The CDR3 loop spans 12 amino acids. With 0 bases removed from V and 7 bases from J, the gap between germline ends came to 5 bases. CDR3 coding DNA: TGCGCCAGCAGCCAAGATTACAATACGCAGTATTTT. Translated: CASSQDYNTQYF.

V and J are TRBV9 and TRBJ1-4, with D perhaps matching TRBD1 (6 bases). The CDR3 is 15 residues long. V was trimmed by 2 bases and J by 4 bases, leaving 12 bases between them. The germline gives CDR1 SGDLS, CDR2 YYNGEE. This CDR3 is CASSVRQAVNEKLFF. The DNA for the CDR3 is TGTGCCAGCAGCGTCCGACAGGCGGTTAATGAAAAACTGTTTTTT.

The chain has TRBV5-1 and TRBJ2-1; 7 nucleotides match TRBD1. The ends lost 4 bases at V and 2 bases at J; junction bases unmatched: 6. Germline loops: CDR1 SGHRS, CDR2 YFSETQ. This CDR3 is 15 amino acids long. The CDR3 nucleotides read TGCGCCAGCAGCCTGGGGGACAGTCCCTACAATGAGCAGTTCTTC. Translated, it gives CASSLGDSPYNEQFF. Supplemented by reference TRBV5-1 and TRBJ2-1, the full variable domain reads KAGVTQTPRYLIKTRGQQVTLSCSPISGHRSVSWYQQTPGQGLQFLFEYFSETQRNKGNFPGRFSGRQFSNSRSEMNVSTLELGDSALYLCASSLGDSPYNEQFFGPGTRLTVL.

This rearrangement joins TRBV4-2 to TRBJ2-7, with D maybe TRBD2 (6 bases). Germline V CDR1 and CDR2: LGHNA, YNFKEQ. Trimming shortened V by 0 bases and J by 4 bases, and 13 bases separated the two germline ends. This CDR3 spans 15 amino acids. CDR3 sequence reads: CASSQDRAGLYEQYF. The CDR3, as DNA: TGTGCCAGCAGCCAAGATCGAGCGGGCCTTTACGAGCAGTACTTC.

This chain connects TRBV10-3 to TRBJ2-3, with 7 bases matching TRBD1. CDR1 is ENHRY, CDR2 SYGVKD, per germline. J was trimmed by 3 bases and V by 10 bases; bases with no gene match: 13. The CDR3 has 15 residues. The CDR3 loop reads CATRGGTGATDTQYF. In nucleotides, the CDR3 is TGTGCCACCCGGGGTGGAACAGGGGCTACAGATACGCAGTATTTT.

The rearrangement uses TRBV2 and TRBJ2-1, with 7 bases aligning to TRBD2. The CDR3 totals 17 residues. The ends lost 2 bases at V and 0 bases at J; junction bases unmatched: 7. Germline lookup yields CDR1 SNHLY and CDR2 FYNNEI. Written as DNA, the CDR3 is TGTGCCAGCAGTGAAAGGCGAGCGGGGTACTCCTACAATGAGCAGTTCTTC. Amino acid sequence: CASSERRAGYSYNEQFF.

CDR3 sequence: CASSYSLAGVADTQYF. CDR3 coding DNA: TGTGCCAGCAGTTACTCGCTAGCGGGAGTCGCGGATACGCAGTATTTT. J is TRBJ2-3 and V is TRBV6-5; 10 bases agree with TRBD2. The germline V gene has CDR1 MNHEY and CDR2 SVGAGI. The CDR3 extends over 16 amino acids. V lost 0 bases, J lost 6 bases, and 6 bases stayed unmatched.

The rearrangement joins TRBV28 to TRBJ1-5; TRBD1 might be the D (6 bases). The CDR3 spans 17 residues. Germline V gene sequence: CDR1 MDHEN, CDR2 SYDVKM. V lost 6 bases to trimming and J lost 2 bases, with 20 bases between them. The CDR3 region is CASSPRTVAGGNQPQHF. The CDR3 coding sequence is TGTGCCAGCAGCCCTCGGACAGTAGCTGGAGGCAATCAGCCCCAGCATTTT. The full variable domain, rest sourced from reference TRBV28 and TRBJ1-5, is DVKVTQSSRYLVKRTGEKVFLECVQDMDHENMFWYRQDPGLGLRLIYFSYDVKMKEKGDIPEGYSVSREKKERFSLILESASTNQTSMYLCASSPRTVAGGNQPQHFGDGTRLSIL.

V is TRBV6-6 and J is TRBJ2-7; 9 bases match TRBD2. Unmatched junction bases numbered 8, after V lost 5 bases and J lost 0 bases. The germline CDR1 and CDR2 sequences are MNHNY and SVGAGI (reference sequence). The CDR3 covers 16 residues. CDR3 in amino acids: CASSNHRTSASYEQYF. The CDR3 DNA reads TGTGCCAGCAGTAACCATCGGACTAGCGCCTCCTACGAGCAGTACTTC.

This clone came up once. A far larger clone is just one base off, so this is likely a read error. This chain joins TRBV28 and TRBJ2-2; D gene uncertain. The CDR3 spans 11 residues. The germline V and J ends were trimmed by 6 bases and 3 bases, with 2 bases remaining between them. Germline V gene data show CDR1 as MDHEN and CDR2 as SYDVKM. This CDR3 reads CASRYTGELFF. As DNA, the CDR3 is TGTGCCAGCAGGTACACCGGGGAGCTGTTTTTT.

The V call is TRBV7-6, the J call TRBJ2-1, with 10 positions matching TRBD2. V was pared by 2 bases and J by 3 bases, with 7 bases of the junction left unmatched. Germline CDR1 and CDR2: SGHVS and FNYEAQ. This CDR3 contains 17 residues. The CDR3 region is CASSLRPGTSDYNEQFF. CDR3 DNA sequence: TGTGCCAGCAGCTTACGGCCCGGGACTAGCGACTACAATGAGCAGTTCTTC. Using reference TRBV7-6 and TRBJ2-1 for the parts outside the CDR3, the full variable domain is GAGVSQSPRYKVTKRGQDVALRCDPISGHVSLYWYRQALGQGPEFLTYFNYEAQQDKSGLPNDRFSAERPEGSISTLTIQRTEQRDSAMYRCASSLRPGTSDYNEQFFGPGTRLTVL.

This rearrangement joins TRBV28 to TRBJ2-7, with TRBD1 identical over 8 bases. This CDR3 spans 17 amino acids. V lost 6 bases and J lost 3; bases outside the gene matches: 16. The germline V gene encodes CDR1 MDHEN and CDR2 SYDVKM. CDR3 sequence (DNA): TGTGCCAGCAGCCCGCCCCGGACAGGGCACAGGCACTACGAGCAGTACTTC. Amino acid sequence: CASSPPRTGHRHYEQYF.

The chain couples TRBV4-1 to TRBJ2-1; D not resolved. The CDR3 has 13 amino acids. CDR1 MGHRA and CDR2 YSYEKL come from the germline V gene. V was shortened by 1 base and J by 9 bases, with 10 bases between the two germline ends. The CDR3 loop is CASSQAWEGEQFF. The CDR3 bases are TGCGCCAGCAGCCAAGCCTGGGAAGGTGAGCAGTTCTTC.

CDR3 in DNA: TGTGCCAGCAGCTTAGTCGCTAGCGGGACCTACAATGAGCAGTTCTTC. Amino acids: CASSLVASGTYNEQFF. The chain has TRBV7-7 and TRBJ2-1, with TRBD2 matching 9 bases. CDR3 length: 16 amino acids. V trimming: 1 base; J trimming: 2 bases; junction bases outside the gene matches: 3. In germline, CDR1 is SSHAT, CDR2 FNYEAQ (reference sequence). Looking up the rest from reference TRBV7-7 and TRBJ2-1 gives the full variable domain: GAGVSQSPRYKVTKRGQDVTLRCDPISSHATLYWYQQALGQGPEFLTYFNYEAQPDKSGLPSDRFSAERPEGSISTLTIQRTEQRDSAMYRCASSLVASGTYNEQFFGPGTRLTVL.

This clone was observed a few times. This chain joins TRBV30 and TRBJ2-1; no reliable D call. The CDR3 contains 15 residues. Germline CDR1 GTSNPN, CDR2 SVGIG (reference sequence). The V gene lost 2 bases and the J gene lost 3 bases, with 14 bases spanning the gap. The CDR3 is CAWSRTEIHYNEQFF. CDR3 nucleotide sequence: TGTGCCTGGAGTCGAACAGAGATTCACTACAATGAGCAGTTCTTC.

The chain joins TRBV11-3 to TRBJ2-2, with 10 positions matching TRBD2. The CDR3 loop spans 15 amino acids. Germline V gives CDR1 SGHNT, CDR2 YENEEA. J lost 1 base, V lost 6 bases, and 2 bases had no gene match. The CDR3 region is CASRPSGRNTGELFF. The CDR3, as DNA: TGTGCCAGCAGACCTAGCGGGAGGAACACCGGGGAGCTGTTTTTT.

This sequence joins TRBV4-1 and TRBJ2-7; tentative D call: TRBD2 (5 bases). V dropped 1 base and J dropped 2 bases, with 12 bases sitting between them. Germline V gene sequence: CDR1 MGHRA, CDR2 YSYEKL. CDR3 length: 15 amino acids. CDR3 residues: CASSQVEGAAYEQYF. CDR3 DNA sequence: TGCGCCAGCAGCCAAGTTGAGGGAGCCGCCTACGAGCAGTACTTC.

To note about this clone: The sample holds other DNA sequences that translate to the same CDR3. This sequence joins TRBV9 and TRBJ1-4; D uncertain. Trimming took off 0 bases at V and 0 bases at J, with 6 bases between the two ends. The CDR3 runs to 15 residues. Per the germline V gene, CDR1 is SGDLS and CDR2 is YYNGEE. The CDR3 nucleotides are TGTGCCAGCAGCGTAGGTACCGCAACTAATGAAAAACTGTTTTTT. It translates to CASSVGTATNEKLFF. Looking up the rest from reference TRBV9 and TRBJ1-4 gives the full variable domain: DSGVTQTPKHLITATGQRVTLRCSPRSGDLSVYWYQQSLDQGLQFLIQYYNGEERAKGNILERFSAQQFPDLHSELNLSSLELGDSALYFCASSVGTATNEKLFFGSGTQLSVL.

The gene calls are TRBV29-1 and TRBJ2-1, with D hard to call. CDR1 and CDR2 from the germline V gene are SQVTM and ANQGSEA. The CDR3 is 12 residues long. Trimming shortened V by 1 base and J by 10 bases, and 11 bases separated the two germline ends. CDR3 in DNA: TGCAGCGTTGAAGGTTTACAGAGAGAGCAGTTCTTC. Amino acids: CSVEGLQREQFF.

Concerning this clone itself: The identical CDR3 is also encoded by other nucleotide sequences in the sample. The rearrangement uses TRBV2 and TRBJ2-1; the D is unclear. The CDR3 spans 10 residues. Germline loops: CDR1 SNHLY, CDR2 FYNNEI. Trimming pared 8 bases from V and 6 bases from J, leaving 5 bases between. The CDR3, as DNA: TGTGCCAGCTCGGGCAATGAGCAGTTCTTC. It specifies CASSGNEQFF. Full variable domain (rest looked up from reference TRBV2 and TRBJ2-1): EPEVTQTPSHQVTQMGQEVILRCVPISNHLYFYWYRQILGQKVEFLVSFYNNEISEKSEIFDDQFSVERPDGSNFTLKIRSTKLEDSAMYFCASSGNEQFFGPGTRLTVL.